These 24 T cell receptor beta chains were sequenced from one sample in a study of T cells in Graves' hyperthyroidism and ophthalmopathy. Amplified TCR beta CDR3 regions derived from RNA transcripts. TCR CDR3 underwent first-round RT-PCR with the HTBI primer set. Each CDR3 protein gets one entry after TCRdb re-called the multiplex PCR reads with MiXCR. The table records approximately 520,000 distinct CDR3 sequences, less than 25% of them present only once. The specimen sequenced was blood. The receptors here all came from a woman aged 30 to 39 with Graves' ophthalmopathy.

This clonotype was found many times. The CDR3 DNA is TGCAGTGCTAGAGATATCGACAGGGGCCGAGTTTATGGCTACACCTTC. Its translation: CSARDIDRGRVYGYTF. V and J are TRBV20-1 and TRBJ1-2; 8 nucleotides match TRBD1. Germline V gene sequence: CDR1 DFQATT, CDR2 SNEGSKA (reference sequence). V lost 0 bases, J lost 5 bases, and 11 bases stayed unmatched. CDR3 length: 16 residues.

This chain connects TRBV6-1 to TRBJ1-2; no clear D gene. CDR3 length equals 13 residues. Looked up from germline, CDR1 is MNHNS and CDR2 is SASEGT. V was cut by 2 bases and J by 6 bases, with 10 bases left in between. The CDR3 reads CASSEMAWNGYTF. The CDR3 coding sequence is TGTGCCAGCAGTGAAATGGCGTGGAATGGCTACACCTTC.

In this sample, this clonotype turned up many times. V gene TRBV20-1 combines with J gene TRBJ1-2; unclear D gene. The CDR3 has 14 residues. V was trimmed by 0 bases and J by 0 bases, leaving 8 bases between them. Germline assignment: CDR1 DFQATT and CDR2 SNEGSKA (reference sequence). For the CDR3, the DNA is TGCAGTGCTAGAGATATCGGGGCTAACTATGGCTACACCTTC. As protein: CSARDIGANYGYTF.

This clonotype occurred many times. This sequence joins TRBV20-1 and TRBJ1-2; D uncertain. CDR1 and CDR2 from the germline V gene are DFQATT and SNEGSKA (reference sequence). The CDR3 has 12 amino acids. V was clipped by 3 bases and J by 4 bases, with 9 bases between them. In DNA form, the CDR3 reads TGCAGTGCTAGCCGGGTCGGCTATGGCTACACCTTC. Translating gives CSASRVGYGYTF.

This clonotype has ten or more counts. A junction end diverges from the germline sequence, so it may reflect a read error. V usage is TRBV12-3 or TRBV12-4 and J usage is TRBJ1-1, with TRBD1 matching 10 bases. This CDR3 is built from 17 residues. The chain's CDR3 is CANSPRDRGFRRTEAFF. CDR3 DNA sequence: TGTGCCAACAGTCCCCGGGACAGGGGTTTTAGGCGCACTGAAGCTTTCTTT.

This clonotype was seen ten or more times. The chain carries TRBV6-1 and TRBJ2-5, with TRBD2 identical over 10 bases. This CDR3 comprises 16 residues. The germline gives CDR1 MNHNS, CDR2 SASEGT. V gave up 5 bases and J gave up 5 bases; unmatched junction bases: 11. This CDR3 is CASSIFQRGGPETQYF. The CDR3 DNA reads as TGTGCCAGCAGTATTTTCCAGCGGGGGGGCCCGGAGACCCAGTACTTC.

This clonotype was seen a handful of times. The chain couples TRBV11-2 to TRBJ2-2; D is tentatively TRBD1 or TRBD2 (5 bases each). The CDR3 has 16 amino acids. Per the germline V gene, CDR1 is SGHAT and CDR2 is FQNNGV. Between the trimmed V and J ends, which lost 2 bases and 4 bases, there was a span of 14 bases. Here the CDR3 reads CASSLWGGGGTGELFF. The CDR3 DNA reads TGTGCCAGCAGCTTATGGGGCGGAGGTGGCACCGGGGAGCTGTTTTTT. The full variable domain, in which reference TRBV11-2 and TRBJ2-2 provide the parts outside the CDR3, is EAGVAQSPRYKIIEKRQSVAFWCNPISGHATLYWYQQILGQGPKLLIQFQNNGVVDDSQLPKDRFSAERLKGVDSTLKIQPAKLEDSAVYLCASSLWGGGGTGELFFGEGSRLTVL.

This clonotype was seen a handful of times. This CDR3 is missing its conserved last phenylalanine or tryptophan, likely due to a read error. The chain has TRBV19 and TRBJ1-1, with D unclear. Germline V gives CDR1 LNHDA, CDR2 SQIVND (reference sequence). V lost 7 bases to trimming and J lost 0 bases, with 3 bases between them. The CDR3 consists of 11 residues. CDR3 residues: CASTMNTEAFS. DNA for the CDR3: TGTGCCAGTACGATGAACACTGAAGCTTTCTCT.

This clonotype was seen more than once but under ten times. V is TRBV3-1 and J is TRBJ1-2; 9 nucleotides match TRBD1. The V gene's germline CDR1 is LGHDT and CDR2 YNNKEL (reference sequence). The CDR3 extends over 16 amino acids. Germline trimming cut 2 bases from V and 4 bases from J; bases unmatched to any gene: 8. This CDR3 is CASSQPGQGHIYGYTF. Here the CDR3 DNA reads TGTGCCAGCAGCCAACCGGGACAGGGCCACATCTATGGCTACACCTTC.

There are many counts of this clonotype. The chain uses TRBV7-2 and TRBJ1-3; D is undetermined. The V and J ends lost 6 bases and 0 bases respectively, with 12 bases between them. Germline lookup yields CDR1 SGHTA and CDR2 FQGNSA. CDR3 length: 15 residues. The chain's CDR3 is CASRVGPDSGNTIYF. In DNA form, the CDR3 reads TGTGCCAGCAGGGTTGGACCTGACTCTGGAAACACCATATATTTT.

This clonotype was counted many times. The chain employs TRBV6-5 and TRBJ1-5; possible D gene TRBD1, 5 bases. From germline, CDR1 is MNHEY and CDR2 SVGAGI. This CDR3 region has 15 residues. V gave up 0 bases and J gave up 4 bases, with 10 bases separating them. The CDR3 sequence: CASSYSSTGNQPQHF. The CDR3 DNA follows: TGTGCCAGCAGTTACTCGAGTACAGGTAATCAGCCCCAGCATTTT.

In its sample, this clonotype was seen many times. The chain uses TRBV29-1 and TRBJ2-2, with D hard to call. Germline CDR1 and CDR2: SQVTM and ANQGSEA. CDR3 length: 13 amino acids. V lost 0 bases and J lost 3, with 5 bases in between. The CDR3 DNA is TGCAGCGTTGAAGACTCCTACACCGGGGAGCTGTTTTTT. Its translation is CSVEDSYTGELFF.

This clonotype was detected many times. The V call is TRBV11-2, the J call TRBJ2-7; no clear D. Trimming stripped 4 bases from V and 2 bases from J, with 12 bases between. Germline V lookup: CDR1 SGHAT, CDR2 FQNNGV. The CDR3 is 14 amino acids. CDR3 residues: CASSYFGPTYEQYF. DNA of the CDR3: TGTGCCAGCAGCTACTTCGGGCCTACCTACGAGCAGTACTTC. Based on the CDR3 plus reference TRBV11-2 and TRBJ2-7, the full variable domain is EAGVAQSPRYKIIEKRQSVAFWCNPISGHATLYWYQQILGQGPKLLIQFQNNGVVDDSQLPKDRFSAERLKGVDSTLKIQPAKLEDSAVYLCASSYFGPTYEQYFGPGTRLTVT.

V is TRBV7-3 and J is TRBJ2-2; 8 bases line up with TRBD2. Germline trimming cut 5 bases from V and 0 bases from J; bases unmatched to any gene: 2. The germline V gene has CDR1 SGHTA and CDR2 FQGTGA. CDR3 length: 15 residues. CDR3 coding DNA: TGTGCCAGCAGCGAGGGACTAGCGAACACCGGGGAGCTGTTTTTT. Protein sequence: CASSEGLANTGELFF. The full variable domain, completed using reference TRBV7-3 and TRBJ2-2, is GAGVSQTPSNKVTEKGKYVELRCDPISGHTALYWYRQSLGQGPEFLIYFQGTGAADDSGLPNDRFFAVRPEGSVSTLKIQRTERGDSAVYLCASSEGLANTGELFFGEGSRLTVL.

In its sample, this clonotype was seen many times. This chain links TRBV7-3 with TRBJ1-1, with no clear D. V lost 0 bases and J 7 bases, leaving 9 bases between the germline ends. CDR3 size: 13 residues. CDR1 is SGHTA and CDR2 is FQGTGA in the germline V gene. The CDR3 DNA reads TGTGCCAGCAGCTTAACCCCTGGTAGTGAAGCTTTCTTT. It encodes CASSLTPGSEAFF.

Many counts were recorded for this clonotype. The J gene is TRBJ1-5, the V gene TRBV5-6; 8 nucleotides agree with TRBD1. The V gene's germline CDR1 is SGHDT and CDR2 YYEEEE. The CDR3 has 17 residues. The V and J ends lost 3 bases and 1 base, in that order; junction bases with no gene match: 9. CDR3 residues: CASSSGWGQASNQPQHF. The DNA of the CDR3 is TGTGCCAGCAGCTCTGGCTGGGGACAGGCAAGCAATCAGCCCCAGCATTTT. The variable domain in full, with the rest retrieved from reference TRBV5-6 and TRBJ1-5, is DAGVTQSPTHLIKTRGQQVTLRCSPKSGHDTVSWYQQALGQGPQFIFQYYEEEERQRGNFPDRFSGHQFPNYSSELNVNALLLGDSALYLCASSSGWGQASNQPQHFGDGTRLSIL.

This clonotype has a count of ten or more. J is TRBJ2-5 and V is TRBV7-9; D unresolved. There are 13 residues in the CDR3. V shed 1 base and J shed 7 bases, with 10 bases lying between them. Germline V gene sequence: CDR1 SEHNR, CDR2 FQNEAQ (reference sequence). In nucleotides, the CDR3 is TGTGCCAGCAGCTTAGGGTCCCTGGGGACCCAGTACTTC. Its protein is CASSLGSLGTQYF.

The gene calls are TRBV6-5 and TRBJ1-1; TRBD1 agrees at 8 bases. Germline CDR1 is MNHEY and CDR2 is SVGAGI. After removal of 2 bases from V and 5 bases from J, the junction contained 10 bases not matched to a gene. The CDR3 covers 16 residues. The CDR3: CASSYQPRTGQTEAFF. CDR3 coding DNA: TGTGCCAGCAGTTACCAACCGCGGACAGGGCAAACTGAAGCTTTCTTT.

This clonotype has at least ten counts. The chain joins TRBV6-2 or TRBV6-3 to TRBJ1-5; D may be TRBD1 (6 bases). The germline V gene has CDR1 MNHEY and CDR2 SVGEGT. Between the trimmed V and J ends, which lost 2 bases and 0 bases, there was a span of 17 bases. This CDR3 has 18 amino acids. The CDR3 sequence is CASSYPGDSLYSNQPQHF. The CDR3 coding sequence is TGTGCCAGCAGTTACCCAGGGGATAGCCTTTATAGCAATCAGCCCCAGCATTTT.

The rearrangement links TRBV4-2 to TRBJ2-5; the match to TRBD2 covers 10 bases. The CDR3 loop spans 16 amino acids. J lost 3 bases, V lost 1 base, and 5 bases had no gene match. Germline V gene sequence: CDR1 LGHNA, CDR2 YNFKEQ. The CDR3 spells CASSQGLAGAKETQYF. DNA of the CDR3: TGTGCCAGCAGCCAAGGGCTAGCGGGAGCAAAAGAGACCCAGTACTTC.

This clonotype was counted between two and nine times. This CDR3 is CASSFLAPSSGANVLTF. The CDR3 coding sequence is TGTGCCAGCAGTTTCCTAGCTCCCTCCAGTGGGGCCAACGTCCTGACTTTC. The chain couples TRBV28 to TRBJ2-6; tentative D call: TRBD2 (5 bases). V was pared by 3 bases and J by 3 bases, with 15 bases between. Germline-derived CDR1 and CDR2 are MDHEN and SYDVKM. This CDR3 has 17 residues.

This clonotype came up a few times. A read error may produce the germline difference seen at one junction end. This chain links TRBV6-1 with TRBJ2-7; 7 bases fit TRBD1. CDR3 length: 15 amino acids. Germline CDR1 and CDR2: MNHNS and SASEGT. The CDR3 reads CASITGTAPSYERYF. The CDR3 DNA is TGTGCCAGCATAACCGGGACAGCTCCCTCCTACGAGCGGTACTTC.

This clonotype was detected a few times. The V gene is TRBV18, the J gene TRBJ1-2; possible D gene TRBD1, 6 bases. Trimming cost V 0 bases and J 6 bases, with 14 bases left between them. The CDR3 runs 15 residues. Germline values: CDR1 KGHSH, CDR2 LQKENI. The CDR3 bases are TGTGCCAGCTCACCACCGTCTGGGGGCGCGGATGGCTACACCTTC. Protein product: CASSPPSGGADGYTF.

At least ten counts were recorded for this clonotype. The V call is TRBV5-5, the J call TRBJ1-1; D remains ambiguous. The CDR3 totals 14 residues. Germline loops: CDR1 SGHKS, CDR2 YYEKEE (reference sequence). The V end was cut by 5 bases, the J end by 0 bases, with 11 bases between. This chain's CDR3 is CASSGEVMNTEAFF. CDR3 in DNA: TGTGCCAGCAGTGGAGAAGTCATGAACACTGAAGCTTTCTTT.